This record concerns one T cell receptor (beta chain) sequence. Its cognate antigen is unknown. V was trimmed by 5 bases and J by 7 bases, leaving 15 bases between them. CDR3 length equals 15 residues. A second roughly 7 to 12 cycle PCR used barcoded and J-beta primers. TCRdb re-analysed the 5' RACE reads in MiXCR, keeping a single row per CDR3 protein. Of approximately 810,000 distinct CDR3 sequences listed, roughly 40% are singletons. The data are from a study of blood T cells in healthy people across ages. Study-level findings and limits: Samples with more naive T cells showed higher observed beta diversity.

Aged about 6 to 90, donors were systemically healthy Caucasians from Russia. V usage is TRBV12-3 or TRBV12-4 and J usage is TRBJ1-6; no definite D call. The TCR originated in a man between 18 and 35 years old in good health. The specimen sequenced was blood. This chain's CDR3 is CASSLGLKWNSPLHF. The DNA for the CDR3 is TGTGCCAGCAGTCTAGGGCTCAAGTGGAATTCACCCCTCCACTTT.